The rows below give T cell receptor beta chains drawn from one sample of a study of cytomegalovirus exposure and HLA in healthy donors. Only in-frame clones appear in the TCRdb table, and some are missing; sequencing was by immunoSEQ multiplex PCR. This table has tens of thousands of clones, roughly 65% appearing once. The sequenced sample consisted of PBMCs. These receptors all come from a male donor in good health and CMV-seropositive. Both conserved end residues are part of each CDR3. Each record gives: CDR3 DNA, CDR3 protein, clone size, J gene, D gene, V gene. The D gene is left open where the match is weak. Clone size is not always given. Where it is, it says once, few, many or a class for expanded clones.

CDR3 DNA: TGTGCCAGCAGTGAGTCGGCTAGCGGGAGAGAGGAGCAGTTCTTC
CDR3 protein: CASSESASGREEQFF
clone size: NA
J gene: TRBJ2-1
D gene: TRBD2
V gene: TRBV6-4

CDR3 DNA: TGTGCTAGTGGTCTGCGGCGGACAGCCTCCTACAATGAGCAGTTCTTC
CDR3 protein: CASGLRRTASYNEQFF
clone size: NA
J gene: TRBJ2-1
D gene: NA
V gene: TRBV12-5

CDR3 DNA: TGTGCCAGTAGTAACCGGGACAGGCGGAATTCACCCCTCCACTTT
CDR3 protein: CASSNRDRRNSPLHF
clone size: NA
J gene: TRBJ1-6
D gene: TRBD1
V gene: TRBV19

CDR3 DNA: TGTGCCAGCATGGGAGGGAGTTTAGAGACCCAGTACTTC
CDR3 protein: CASMGGSLETQYF
clone size: few
J gene: TRBJ2-5
D gene: TRBD2
V gene: TRBV2

CDR3 DNA: TGTGCCAGCAGCCGAAGAGTGGGAGCTGGAAACACCATATATTTT
CDR3 protein: CASSRRVGAGNTIYF
clone size: NA
J gene: TRBJ1-3
D gene: NA
V gene: TRBV7-8

CDR3 DNA: TGTGCCAGCAGACCGGACAGGGTGGGTGGCTACACCTTC
CDR3 protein: CASRPDRVGGYTF
clone size: NA
J gene: TRBJ1-2
D gene: TRBD1
V gene: TRBV6-5

CDR3 DNA: TGTGCCAGCAGTGAAGGGGGACAGAGCCACAGGGAAACTGAAGCTTTCTTT
CDR3 protein: CASSEGGQSHRETEAFF
clone size: few
J gene: TRBJ1-1
D gene: TRBD1
V gene: TRBV6-1

CDR3 DNA: TGTGCCAGCAGCTCGACAGGTCGGGCCTACGAGCAGTACTTC
CDR3 protein: CASSSTGRAYEQYF
clone size: NA
J gene: TRBJ2-7
D gene: NA
V gene: TRBV7-6

CDR3 DNA: TGTGCCAGTAGTATAGAGGGAGGGACGACTGAAGCTTTCTTT
CDR3 protein: CASSIEGGTTEAFF
clone size: NA
J gene: TRBJ1-1
D gene: NA
V gene: TRBV19

CDR3 DNA: TGCGCCAGCAGCTTGGCTGGGTTTAGCACGGAGTACTTC
CDR3 protein: CASSLAGFSTEYF
clone size: NA
J gene: TRBJ2-7
D gene: NA
V gene: TRBV5-1

CDR3 DNA: TGTGCCAGCAGCCCGGTGAGCTCCTACAATGAGCAGTTCTTC
CDR3 protein: CASSPVSSYNEQFF
clone size: once
J gene: TRBJ2-1
D gene: NA
V gene: TRBV14

CDR3 DNA: TGCGCCAGCAGTGGAACGGACAGGGGTAAAACTGAAGCTTTCTTT
CDR3 protein: CASSGTDRGKTEAFF
clone size: few
J gene: TRBJ1-1
D gene: TRBD1
V gene: TRBV10-2

CDR3 DNA: TGTGCCAGTAGTACCCCGAGACAGGGCAAGGGGAACACTGAAGCTTTCTTT
CDR3 protein: CASSTPRQGKGNTEAFF
clone size: NA
J gene: TRBJ1-1
D gene: TRBD1
V gene: TRBV19

CDR3 DNA: TGTGCCAGCAGTTACTCTTTGCAGGGATCCAATTCACCCCTCCACTTT
CDR3 protein: CASSYSLQGSNSPLHF
clone size: NA
J gene: TRBJ1-6
D gene: NA
V gene: TRBV6-5

CDR3 DNA: TGTGCCAGTAGACCACAGGGGGCTGGTGAAAAACTGTTTTTT
CDR3 protein: CASRPQGAGEKLFF
clone size: NA
J gene: TRBJ1-4
D gene: TRBD1
V gene: TRBV19

CDR3 DNA: TGTGCCAGCAGATGGGAGGGCGGGTGGGTCTCCTACAATGAGCAGTTCTTC
CDR3 protein: CASRWEGGWVSYNEQFF
clone size: NA
J gene: TRBJ2-1
D gene: TRBD2
V gene: TRBV2

CDR3 DNA: TGTGCCATCAGGAATGGGGGCCGAGGTGAAAAACTGTTTTTT
CDR3 protein: CAIRNGGRGEKLFF
clone size: NA
J gene: TRBJ1-4
D gene: NA
V gene: TRBV10-3

CDR3 DNA: TGTGCCAGCAGCTTAAAGGGGGCGGTGAATGGCTACACCTTC
CDR3 protein: CASSLKGAVNGYTF
clone size: NA
J gene: TRBJ1-2
D gene: TRBD1
V gene: TRBV7-2